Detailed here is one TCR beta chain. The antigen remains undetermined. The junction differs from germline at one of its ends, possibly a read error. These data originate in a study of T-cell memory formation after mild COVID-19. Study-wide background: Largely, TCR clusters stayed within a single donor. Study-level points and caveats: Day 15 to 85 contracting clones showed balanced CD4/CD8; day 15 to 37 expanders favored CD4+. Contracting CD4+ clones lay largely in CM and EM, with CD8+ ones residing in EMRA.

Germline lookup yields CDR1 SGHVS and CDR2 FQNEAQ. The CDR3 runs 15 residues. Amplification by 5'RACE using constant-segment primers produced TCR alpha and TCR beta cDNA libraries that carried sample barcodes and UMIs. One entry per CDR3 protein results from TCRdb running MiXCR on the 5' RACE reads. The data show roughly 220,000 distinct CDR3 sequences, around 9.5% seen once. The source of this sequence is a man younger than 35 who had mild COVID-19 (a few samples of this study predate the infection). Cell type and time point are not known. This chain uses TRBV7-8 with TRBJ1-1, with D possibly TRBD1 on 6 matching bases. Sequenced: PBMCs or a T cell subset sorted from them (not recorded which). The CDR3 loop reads CASSLAGESVTEAFF. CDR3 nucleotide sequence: TGTGCCAGCAGCCTAGCAGGGGAGAGCGTCACTGAAGCTTTCTTT.